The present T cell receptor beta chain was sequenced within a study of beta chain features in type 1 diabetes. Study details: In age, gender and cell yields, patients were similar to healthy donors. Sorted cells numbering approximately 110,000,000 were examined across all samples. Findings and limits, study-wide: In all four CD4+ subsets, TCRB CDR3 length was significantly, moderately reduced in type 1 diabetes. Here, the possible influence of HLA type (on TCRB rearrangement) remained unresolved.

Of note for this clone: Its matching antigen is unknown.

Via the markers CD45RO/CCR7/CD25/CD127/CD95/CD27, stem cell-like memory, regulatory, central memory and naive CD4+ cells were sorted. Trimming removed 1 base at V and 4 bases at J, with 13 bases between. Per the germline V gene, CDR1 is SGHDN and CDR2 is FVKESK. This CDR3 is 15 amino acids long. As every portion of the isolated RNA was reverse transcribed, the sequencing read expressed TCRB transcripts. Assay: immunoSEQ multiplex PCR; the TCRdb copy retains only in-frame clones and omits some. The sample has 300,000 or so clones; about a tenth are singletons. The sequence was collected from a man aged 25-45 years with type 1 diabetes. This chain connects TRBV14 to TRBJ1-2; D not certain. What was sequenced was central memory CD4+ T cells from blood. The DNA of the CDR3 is TGTGCCAGCAGCCAAGGAGAGGGTTACACCTATGGCTACACCTTC. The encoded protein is CASSQGEGYTYGYTF.